Given below is one T cell receptor (beta chain) in context. What it binds is not known. Germline assignment: CDR1 SGDLS and CDR2 YYNGEE. The CDR3 has 18 residues. The J segment lost 4 bases and the V segment lost 4 bases, leaving 19 bases of the junction unmatched. TCRbeta library construction was performed incorporating unique molecular identifiers. In TCRdb, the PCR reads were re-called with MiXCR into one record per CDR3 protein. The sample lists around 580,000 distinct CDR3 sequences, roughly 27% occurring once. This specimen belongs to a study of T-cell reconstitution after alpha-beta-depleted transplantation in children. General observations from the study: The high TCRbeta diversity at day 60 in some patients came from surviving recipient T cells and thymic progenitors. Reportedly, alpha-beta T cells present about two months post-transplant originated from several hundred expanded clones of graft origin. When one year had passed after transplant, most T-cell counts and diversity came from newly produced T cells.

The rearrangement joins TRBV9 to TRBJ2-5, with 7 bases identical to TRBD2. The sequencing here drew on PBMCs, taken before TCRalphabeta/CD19-depleted stem cell transplant. The TCR was taken from a boy under two years old with Wiskott-Aldrich syndrome, due to receive a stem cell transplant. CDR3: CASSSSPLWAGAAETQYF. In DNA, the CDR3 is TGTGCCAGCAGCTCTAGCCCATTGTGGGCGGGAGCTGCAGAGACCCAGTACTTC.